This record covers a single TCR beta chain. The antigen is undetermined. The data belong to a study of T cells expressing NK-cell markers. Turning to the study itself: All TCR beta repertoires analysed originated from sorted CD3+CD56+NKG2C+, CD3+CD56+NKG2C- and CD3+CD56-NKG2C+ T cells.

General study results and limits: For a handful of donors, the dominant NKG2C+ clonotypes made up roughly 1.0-7.0% of their CD8+ T cells.

This CDR3 has 17 residues. CDR1 is SGHNT, CDR2 YYREEE, per germline (reference sequence). TCRdb re-called the 5' RACE reads and shows each CDR3 protein once, DNA omitted. Its listing shows some 110,000 distinct CDR3 sequences. The material sequenced was blood T cells: a sorted CD56 or NKG2C T cell subset, CD4+ or CD8+ T cells, or bulk PBMC T cells (not recorded which). This TCR was sampled from a woman between 18 and 70 years old in good health. This chain uses TRBV5-4 with TRBJ1-2; no DNA is available, so the TRBD1 call from TCRdb remains unchecked. The CDR3 is CASSLLPIRTGDYGYTF.